The clone carrying this TCR beta chain was observed a few times. The antigen remains unidentified. A TCRbeta library incorporating unique molecular identifiers was prepared. TCRdb re-called the PCR reads through MiXCR, storing one row per CDR3 protein. The profile covers about 400,000 distinct CDR3 sequences, with about a sixth appearing a single time and roughly 29% taken by the ten largest. This sample is drawn from a study of T-cell reconstitution after alpha-beta-depleted transplantation in children. Study findings and constraints: Among T cells one year after transplant, newly produced cells accounted for most counts and diversity. Some patients owed their high day-60 TCRbeta diversity to surviving recipient T cells and thymic progenitors.

Germline-derived CDR1 and CDR2 are MNHNS and SASEGT. The CDR3 extends over 16 amino acids. V lost 7 bases, J lost 2 bases, and 20 bases lay in between. The receptor's source is a boy younger than two who had a stem cell transplant for Wiskott-Aldrich syndrome, so the T cells may come from the graft donor. The genes are TRBV6-1 and TRBJ2-5, with D tentatively TRBD1 (5 bases). The sample in question was PBMCs, mostly from graft donor cells, obtained 360 days after TCRalphabeta/CD19-depleted stem cell transplant. The CDR3 loop is CASTPTAGRPQETQYF. For the CDR3, the DNA is TGTGCCAGCACCCCTACGGCAGGGCGACCGCAAGAGACCCAGTACTTC.